This record looks at one T cell receptor (beta chain) sequence and its context. As yet, its antigen is unknown. This sample is drawn from a study of siplizumab effects on memory and regulatory T cells. Whole-study results and caveats: Among sequences traceable to unstimulated CD4+ memory cells, alloreactive ones were significantly reduced by siplizumab. With siplizumab, mappable alloreactive CD4+ clones averaged about 70% Treg-derived, versus around 30% in controls. Proliferating Tregs in siplizumab cultures were never verified as suppressive.

With V trimmed by 2 bases and J by 4 bases, 13 bases remained unmatched. Per germline, CDR1 MGHRA and CDR2 YSYEKL. The CDR3 extends over 18 amino acids. Data came from immunoSEQ multiplex PCR; TCRdb stores just in-frame clones and leaves some out. The sample lists around 100,000 clones, more than 85% occurring once. The sequencing input was CD4+ T cells sorted from blood. The chain combines TRBV4-1 with TRBJ1-5, with 8 bases matching TRBD1. The clonotype was recovered from a human donor in good health. The CDR3 spells CASSQNLFSDRGNQPQHF. The DNA of the CDR3 is TGCGCCAGCAGCCAAAATCTCTTCTCCGACAGGGGTAATCAGCCCCAGCATTTT.